This record concerns one T cell receptor beta chain sequence. As yet, its antigen is unknown. This sample is part of a study of Graves' ophthalmopathy and Graves' hyperthyroidism. Overall study: No treatment had been given when peripheral blood was collected at initial diagnosis. The study, taken as a whole, reports: Most expanded clonotypes in thyroid above 0.001 frequency also showed up in blood. The model predicted progression of ophthalmopathy with a sensitivity of roughly 65%, and its specificity was less than 85%.

From RNA, the CDR3 regions of TCR beta chains were amplified and sequenced. HTBI-primed RT-PCR formed the first round, and a multiplex PCR formed the second. TCRdb analysed the multiplex PCR reads with MiXCR anew, one entry per CDR3 protein. The table lists 650,000 to 900,000 distinct CDR3 sequences, roughly 40% of them singletons, with 44% in the top ten. V was shortened by 1 base and J by 5 bases, with 8 bases between the two germline ends. CDR1 is SGHTA, CDR2 FQGNSA, per germline. There are 14 residues in the CDR3. V and J are TRBV7-2 and TRBJ2-2; D is unresolved. The material sequenced was peripheral blood. This clonotype was sampled from an adult man with Graves' ophthalmopathy. The DNA of the CDR3 is TGTGCCAGCAGCTTAGAGGCTTGGACCGGGGAGCTGTTTTTT. Translation gives CASSLEAWTGELFF.